The T cell receptor beta chain under discussion was sequenced for a study of control samples from healthy donors and cancer patients. Generated by immunoSEQ multiplex PCR, the TCRdb table keeps only in-frame clones and is missing some. The data show about 49,000 clones, about 92% seen once. Germline V gives CDR1 SQVTM, CDR2 ANQGSEA. The CDR3 length is 11 residues. The germline V and J ends were trimmed by 6 bases and 1 base, with 6 bases remaining between them. The clonotype comes from a man between 25 and 39 years old with colorectal cancer. The chain combines TRBV29-1 with TRBJ1-1; D uncertain. The sequencing input was PBMCs. The CDR3 region has the DNA TGCAGCGTGCGAACGAACACTGAAGCTTTCTTT. As protein: CSVRTNTEAFF.